The subject of this entry is one T cell receptor beta chain. These data come from a study of T cell changes during pregnancy in multiple sclerosis. V gave up 4 bases and J gave up 1 base; unmatched junction bases: 4. The CDR3 covers 14 residues. CDR1 and CDR2 from the germline V gene are SGHDN and FVKESK. Only in-frame clones appear in the TCRdb table, and some are missing; sequencing was by immunoSEQ multiplex PCR. This table has about 60,000 clones, around nine tenths appearing once. The specimen was peripheral blood, collected before pregnancy. The clonotype comes from a female donor with multiple sclerosis, enrolled in a pregnancy study. This chain joins TRBV14 and TRBJ2-7; 7 positions agree with TRBD2. The CDR3 coding sequence is TGTGCCAGCAGCCCCCGGACTAGGTCCTACGAGCAGTACTTC. It specifies CASSPRTRSYEQYF.